The 24 T cell receptor beta chains below all came from one sample that was sequenced in a study of blood T cell repertoires in COVID-19. Profiled with immunoSEQ multiplex PCR; TCRdb holds only in-frame clones, not every one. This sample has approximately 200,000 clones; roughly 88% occur once, and the top ten carry roughly 4.2%. Material for sequencing was peripheral blood. All receptors come from a woman in her 30s with acute or convalescent COVID-19.

The chain uses TRBV6-1 and TRBJ2-1; D might be TRBD2 (5 bases). The germline CDR1 and CDR2 sequences are MNHNS and SASEGT. With 2 bases removed from V and 10 bases from J, the gap between germline ends came to 12 bases. This CDR3 is 13 amino acids long. The CDR3 DNA reads as TGTGCCAGCAGTGAAATTGGGGAGCGGGAGCAGTTCTTC. Amino acid sequence: CASSEIGEREQFF.

The J gene is TRBJ2-2, the V gene TRBV24-1, with 12 positions matching TRBD1. Germline lookup yields CDR1 KGHDR and CDR2 SFDVKD. J gave up 3 bases and V 4 bases, and 2 bases lay outside the gene matches. CDR3 length: 16 residues. The CDR3 DNA sequence: TGTGCCACCAGTGAGGGGACAGGGGGCTACACCGGGGAGCTGTTTTTT. Amino acids: CATSEGTGGYTGELFF.

The J gene is TRBJ2-5, the V gene TRBV6-5, with TRBD2 identical over 9 bases. The ends lost 6 bases at V and 2 bases at J; junction bases unmatched: 7. In germline, CDR1 is MNHEY, CDR2 SVGAGI. The CDR3 runs to 15 residues. CDR3 DNA sequence: TGTGCCAGCAGGGTAATAGCGGGAGCACAAGAGACCCAGTACTTC. This gives the protein CASRVIAGAQETQYF.

V usage is TRBV4-2 and J usage is TRBJ2-1; D is unclear. With 1 base removed from V and 5 bases from J, the gap between germline ends came to 18 bases. CDR1 and CDR2 (germline): LGHNA, YNFKEQ. This CDR3 comprises 17 residues. DNA for the CDR3: TGTGCCAGCAGCCAAGCCCTAGATTTGGAAAATGACAATGAGCAGTTCTTC. Its protein is CASSQALDLENDNEQFF.

V usage is TRBV4-1 and J usage is TRBJ1-4, with 7 bases fitting TRBD1. This CDR3 has 17 amino acids. J was trimmed by 1 base and V by 3 bases; bases with no gene match: 8. The germline CDR1 and CDR2 sequences are MGHRA and YSYEKL. For the CDR3, the DNA is TGCGCCAGCAGCCACCAAGACAGGGTTGGAACTAATGAAAAACTGTTTTTT. This codes for CASSHQDRVGTNEKLFF.

The V call is TRBV28, the J call TRBJ1-2; no firm D call. The CDR3 runs 12 residues. Trimming pared 6 bases from V and 8 bases from J, leaving 13 bases between. Germline CDR1 MDHEN, CDR2 SYDVKM. Here the CDR3 reads CASSQARLGYTF. CDR3 bases: TGTGCCAGCAGCCAGGCCCGGTTGGGCTACACCTTC.

This chain uses TRBV5-1 with TRBJ2-3; weak D call: TRBD2 (7 bases). Germline V lookup: CDR1 SGHRS, CDR2 YFSETQ. The length of the CDR3 is 14 residues. V dropped 7 bases and J dropped 6 bases, with 18 bases sitting between them. CDR3 sequence: CASGGAGGPDTQYF. CDR3 in DNA: TGCGCCAGCGGGGGGGCTGGAGGCCCTGATACGCAGTATTTT.

This chain joins TRBV3-1 (or the pseudogene TRBV3-2) and TRBJ1-3, with a weak D call TRBD1 (5 bases). CDR1 is LGHDT, CDR2 YNNKEL, per germline (reference sequence). The CDR3 loop spans 12 amino acids. The germline V and J ends were trimmed by 5 bases and 4 bases, with 6 bases remaining between them. Here the CDR3 DNA reads TGTGCCAGCAGCTCAGGGGGAAACACCATATATTTT. Amino acid sequence: CASSSGGNTIYF.

The V gene is TRBV6-5, the J gene TRBJ1-6; D possibly corresponds to TRBD1 (6 bases). In germline, CDR1 is MNHEY, CDR2 SVGAGI. Trimming removed 5 bases at V and 8 bases at J, with 10 bases between. This CDR3 is 13 amino acids long. The CDR3 region is CASSLNRDSPLHF. The DNA for the CDR3 is TGTGCCAGCAGTCTAAACAGGGATTCACCCCTCCACTTT.

This clone was recorded once. The chain joins TRBV5-1 to TRBJ2-3; D gene unclear. V lost 3 bases and J lost 7, with 21 bases in between. The CDR3 is 16 residues long. CDR1 SGHRS and CDR2 YFSETQ come from the germline V gene. CDR3 sequence (DNA): TGCGCCAGCAGCTCCTCGACTGCCGCTTTAGCAAATACGCAGTATTTT. It translates to CASSSSTAALANTQYF.

The genes are TRBV5-4 and TRBJ2-2; D is ambiguous. In germline, CDR1 is SGHNT, CDR2 YYREEE (reference sequence). The ends were cut back, 4 bases at V and 10 bases at J, with 14 bases in the middle. The CDR3 sequence is 13 residues long. Here the CDR3 reads CASSPKVQAELFF. The CDR3, as DNA: TGTGCCAGCAGCCCAAAGGTCCAGGCGGAGCTGTTTTTT.

This CDR3 reads CASNGGAVEKLFF. CDR3 DNA: TGTGCCAGTAACGGAGGGGCGGTTGAAAAACTGTTTTTT. The chain recombines TRBV19 with TRBJ1-4; perhaps TRBD1 as D (5 bases). Per the germline V gene, CDR1 is LNHDA and CDR2 is SQIVND (reference sequence). This CDR3 contains 13 residues. V was pared by 7 bases and J by 7 bases, with 13 bases between.

The gene calls are TRBV18 and TRBJ1-2; unclear D gene. This CDR3 contains 14 residues. The V end lost 6 bases, the J end lost 10 bases, and 21 bases lay between the germline ends. Germline assignment: CDR1 KGHSH and CDR2 LQKENI. This CDR3 is CASSSGGSDVSYTF. CDR3 DNA: TGTGCCAGCTCCTCGGGAGGGTCGGATGTGTCCTACACCTTC.

The CDR3 DNA follows: TGTGCCACCAGCAGAGATTTAGGAGACTCTGGAAACACCATATATTTT. It specifies CATSRDLGDSGNTIYF. V gene TRBV15 combines with J gene TRBJ1-3; no definite D call. Per the germline V gene, CDR1 is LNHNV and CDR2 is YYDKDF (reference sequence). The CDR3 is 16 residues long. The germline V and J ends were trimmed by 0 bases and 0 bases, with 9 bases remaining between them.

This clone turned up a few times. V usage is TRBV23-1 and J usage is TRBJ1-6; 8 bases agree with TRBD1. TRBV23-1 is an ORF; its function is uncertain. The J segment lost 8 bases and the V segment lost 4 bases, leaving 16 bases of the junction unmatched. The CDR3 contains 18 residues. CDR3 in DNA: TGCGCCAGCAGTCCCCGGGGGATCCTAGGACAGGGTTATTCACCCCTCCACTTT. It translates to CASSPRGILGQGYSPLHF.

The gene calls are TRBV11-3 and TRBJ2-1; 7 bases align to TRBD1. This CDR3 region has 13 residues. Germline lookup yields CDR1 SGHNT and CDR2 YENEEA. V lost 5 bases and J lost 9; bases outside the gene matches: 7. CDR3 sequence reads: CASSQTGIGEQFF. DNA of the CDR3: TGTGCCAGCAGCCAGACAGGGATCGGTGAGCAGTTCTTC.

V and J are TRBV7-9 and TRBJ2-7, with D tentatively TRBD2 (5 bases). The ends were cut back, 3 bases at V and 6 bases at J, with 6 bases in the middle. The CDR3 has 11 residues. Germline lookup yields CDR1 SEHNR and CDR2 FQNEAQ (reference sequence). CDR3 bases: TGTGCCAGCAGCTTTGAGGGCGAGCAGTACTTC. Amino acids: CASSFEGEQYF.

The V gene is TRBV11-1, the J gene TRBJ1-1; 8 bases are shared with TRBD1. Germline CDR1 SGHAT, CDR2 FQDESV (reference sequence). CDR3 size: 14 residues. The V gene end was trimmed by 3 bases and the J gene end by 5 bases; junction bases not matched to a gene: 5. CDR3 DNA sequence: TGTGCCAGCAGCTTGGACAGGGATCGGACTGAAGCTTTCTTT. Its protein product is CASSLDRDRTEAFF. Using reference TRBV11-1 and TRBJ1-1 for the parts outside the CDR3, the full variable domain is EAEVAQSPRYKITEKSQAVAFWCDPISGHATLYWYRQILGQGPELLVQFQDESVVDDSQLPKDRFSAERLKGVDSTLKIQPAELGDSAMYLCASSLDRDRTEAFFGQGTRLTVV.

The chain is built from TRBV28 and TRBJ2-3; D may be TRBD2 (6 bases). Trimming pared 6 bases from V and 2 bases from J, leaving 12 bases between. The CDR3 loop spans 14 amino acids. CDR1 is MDHEN, CDR2 SYDVKM, per germline. The chain's CDR3 is CASRRGDLTDTQYF. CDR3 nucleotide sequence: TGTGCCAGCAGGCGCGGGGACCTCACAGATACGCAGTATTTT. The whole variable domain, filled in from reference TRBV28 and TRBJ2-3, reads DVKVTQSSRYLVKRTGEKVFLECVQDMDHENMFWYRQDPGLGLRLIYFSYDVKMKEKGDIPEGYSVSREKKERFSLILESASTNQTSMYLCASRRGDLTDTQYFGPGTRLTVL.

The rearrangement uses TRBV5-4 and TRBJ2-2; a possible D gene is TRBD1 (6 bases). Germline CDR1 is SGHNT and CDR2 is YYREEE (reference sequence). The CDR3 is 12 residues long. V lost 6 bases and J 7 bases, leaving 10 bases between the germline ends. For the CDR3, the DNA is TGTGCCAGCAAACAGGGCAACGGGGAGCTGTTTTTT. Translated, it gives CASKQGNGELFF.

This clone has only one observation. V and J are TRBV5-1 and TRBJ1-1; tentative D call: TRBD1 (5 bases). Trimming left V 4 bases short and J 3 bases short, with 13 bases between. Germline CDR1 SGHRS, CDR2 YFSETQ. The CDR3 sequence is 14 residues long. The CDR3 nucleotides are TGCGCCAGCAGCCCCAGGGTGGTTCACACTGAAGCTTTCTTT. This sequence encodes CASSPRVVHTEAFF.

The V call is TRBV7-9, the J call TRBJ1-6, with no clear D. This CDR3 has 16 residues. Per the germline V gene, CDR1 is SEHNR and CDR2 is FQNEAQ (reference sequence). V was cut by 4 bases and J by 0 bases, with 10 bases left in between. Here the CDR3 DNA reads TGTGCCAGCAGCTCCAAGCTTAACTCCTATAATTCACCCCTCCACTTT. Protein sequence: CASSSKLNSYNSPLHF.

This sequence joins TRBV9 and TRBJ2-7; D may be TRBD2 (5 bases). The CDR3 is 16 amino acids. V was cut by 0 bases and J by 4 bases, with 17 bases left in between. Germline CDR1 reads SGDLS; CDR2 reads YYNGEE. CDR3 nucleotides: TGTGCCAGCAGCGTAGCCGCGAGGGCGGAAGGGTACGAGCAGTACTTC. Protein product: CASSVAARAEGYEQYF.

The genes are TRBV6-1 and TRBJ2-1; D is uncertain. Germline values: CDR1 MNHNS, CDR2 SASEGT. V shed 3 bases and J shed 9 bases, with 6 bases lying between them. The CDR3 loop spans 11 amino acids. CDR3 in amino acids: CASSENSEQFF. In nucleotides, the CDR3 is TGTGCCAGCAGTGAGAATAGTGAGCAGTTCTTC.